These 2 T cell receptor beta chains were all obtained from the same sample, sequenced in a study of T-cell reconstitution after alpha-beta-depleted transplantation in children. Using unique molecular identifiers, the investigators prepared the TCRbeta library. MiXCR, run by TCRdb on the PCR reads, gives a single entry per CDR3 protein. This sample carries just over 350,000 distinct CDR3 sequences, more than 10% of them seen once, and the ten largest clones take roughly 4.5%. This specimen consisted of PBMCs, obtained from the stem cell graft. Receptor source: a human donor who donated a stem cell graft to a child with Fanconi anemia.

This clonotype was seen many times. The chain combines TRBV7-3 with TRBJ2-3; a possible D gene is TRBD1 (6 bases). The CDR3 contains 15 residues. Germline V CDR1 and CDR2: SGHTA, FQGTGA. V lost 0 bases to trimming and J lost 4 bases, with 11 bases between them. CDR3 nucleotides: TGTGCCAGCAGCTTAACGTCAGGGGAGTCAGATACGCAGTATTTT. Its protein product is CASSLTSGESDTQYF.

This clonotype was picked up a small number of times. The V call is TRBV16, the J call TRBJ1-5, with 8 bases aligning to TRBD1. J gave up 7 bases and V 2 bases, and 4 bases lay outside the gene matches. The CDR3 extends over 14 amino acids. Per germline, CDR1 KGHSY and CDR2 FQNENV. CDR3 region: CASSQGQGAQPQHF. As DNA, the CDR3 is TGTGCCAGCAGCCAAGGACAGGGTGCGCAGCCCCAGCATTTT.